This T cell receptor (beta chain) came from a study of blood T cell repertoires in COVID-19. Looking at the study overall: Samples representing acute and convalescent COVID-19 were sourced from the United States, Italy and Spain. PBMCs, B-cell-depleted T cells, or T cells were the source of the cDNA or gDNA that made up the material.

Germline values: CDR1 SGHAT, CDR2 FQNNGV. CDR3 length: 15 residues. The V gene end was trimmed by 2 bases and the J gene end by 2 bases; junction bases not matched to a gene: 3. Original methodology: Amplification of reference gene primers provided the estimated nucleated cell counts. The assay was immunoSEQ multiplex PCR, and TCRdb's table has in-frame clones only and misses some. V and J calls and clone size come straight from that table; D and trimming were deduced from the DNA. The sample shows 100,000 to 150,000 clones, approximately 80% of them seen only once. The chain combines TRBV11-2 with TRBJ1-5; 7 nucleotides match TRBD1. The specimen sequenced was peripheral blood. This clonotype originated in a man in his forties with active or convalescent COVID-19. The CDR3 spells CASSLSTGRNQPQHF. As DNA, the CDR3 is TGTGCCAGCAGCTTATCGACAGGGCGCAATCAGCCCCAGCATTTT.